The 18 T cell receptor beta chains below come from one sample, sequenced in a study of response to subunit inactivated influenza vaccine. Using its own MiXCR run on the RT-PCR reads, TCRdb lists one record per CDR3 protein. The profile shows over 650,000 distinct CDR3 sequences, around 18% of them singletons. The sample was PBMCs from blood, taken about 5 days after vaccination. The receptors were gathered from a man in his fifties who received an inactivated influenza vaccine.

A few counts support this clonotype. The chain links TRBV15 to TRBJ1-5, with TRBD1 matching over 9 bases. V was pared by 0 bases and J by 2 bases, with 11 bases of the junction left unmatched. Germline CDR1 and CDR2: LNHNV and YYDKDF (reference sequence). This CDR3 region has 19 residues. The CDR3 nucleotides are TGTGCCACCAGCAGAGATCTTAGAGGACAGGGGTTGCGCAATCAGCCCCAGCATTTT. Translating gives CATSRDLRGQGLRNQPQHF.

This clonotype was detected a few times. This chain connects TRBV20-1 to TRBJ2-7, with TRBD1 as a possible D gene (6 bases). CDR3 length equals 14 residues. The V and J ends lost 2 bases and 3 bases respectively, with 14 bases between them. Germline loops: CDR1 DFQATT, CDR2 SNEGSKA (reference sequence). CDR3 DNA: TGCAGTGCTAGAACAGGGCGACTCAACTACGAGCAGTACTTC. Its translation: CSARTGRLNYEQYF.

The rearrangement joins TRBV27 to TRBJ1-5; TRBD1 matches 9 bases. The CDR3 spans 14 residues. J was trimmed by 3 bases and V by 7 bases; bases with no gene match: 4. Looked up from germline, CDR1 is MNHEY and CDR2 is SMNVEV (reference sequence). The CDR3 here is CASKRTGANQPQHF. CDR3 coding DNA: TGTGCCAGCAAGCGGACAGGGGCCAATCAGCCCCAGCATTTT.

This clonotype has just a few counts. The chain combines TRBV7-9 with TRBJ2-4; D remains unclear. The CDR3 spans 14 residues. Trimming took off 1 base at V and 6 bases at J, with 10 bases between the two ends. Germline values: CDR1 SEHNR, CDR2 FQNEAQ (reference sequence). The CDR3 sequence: CASSLGQQLNIQYF. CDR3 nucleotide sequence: TGTGCCAGCAGCTTAGGTCAGCAGCTAAACATTCAGTACTTC. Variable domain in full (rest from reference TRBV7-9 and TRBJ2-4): DTGVSQNPRHKITKRGQNVTFRCDPISEHNRLYWYRQTLGQGPEFLTYFQNEAQLEKSRLLSDRFSAERPKGSFSTLEIQRTEQGDSAMYLCASSLGQQLNIQYFGAGTRLSVL.

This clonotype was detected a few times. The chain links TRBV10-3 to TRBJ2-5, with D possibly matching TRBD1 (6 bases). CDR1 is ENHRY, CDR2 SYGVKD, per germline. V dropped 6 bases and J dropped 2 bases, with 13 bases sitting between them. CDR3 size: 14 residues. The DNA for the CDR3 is TGTGCCATCAGGACCGACAGGTTGCAAGAGACCCAGTACTTC. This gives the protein CAIRTDRLQETQYF.

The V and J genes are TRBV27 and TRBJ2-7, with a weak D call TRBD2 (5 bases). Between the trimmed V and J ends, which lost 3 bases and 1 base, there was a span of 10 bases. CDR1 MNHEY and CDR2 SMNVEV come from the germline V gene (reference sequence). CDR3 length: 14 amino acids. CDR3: CASSFSRVSYEQYF. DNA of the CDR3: TGTGCCAGCAGTTTTTCGAGGGTGTCCTACGAGCAGTACTTC.

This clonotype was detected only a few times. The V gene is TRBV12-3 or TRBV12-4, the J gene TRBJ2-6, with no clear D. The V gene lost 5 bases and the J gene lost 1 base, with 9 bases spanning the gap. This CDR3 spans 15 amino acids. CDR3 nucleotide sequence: TGTGCCAGCAGTCCCCGAAGGTCTGGGGCCAACGTCCTGACTTTC. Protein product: CASSPRRSGANVLTF.

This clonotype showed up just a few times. The CDR3 DNA is TGTGCCAGCATGAAGGGCCCGAACACCGGGGAGCTGTTTTTT. This sequence encodes CASMKGPNTGELFF. The V and J genes are TRBV6-1 and TRBJ2-2; no firm D call. Trimming removed 7 bases from V and 0 bases from J, with 9 bases in between. Per germline, CDR1 MNHNS and CDR2 SASEGT. The CDR3 covers 14 residues.

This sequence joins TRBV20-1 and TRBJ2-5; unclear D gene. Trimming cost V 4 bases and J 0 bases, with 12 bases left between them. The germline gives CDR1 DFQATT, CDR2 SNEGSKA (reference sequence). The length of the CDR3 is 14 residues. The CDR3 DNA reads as TGCAGTGCTAAAGAGGTCGGGTACCAAGAGACCCAGTACTTC. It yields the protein CSAKEVGYQETQYF.

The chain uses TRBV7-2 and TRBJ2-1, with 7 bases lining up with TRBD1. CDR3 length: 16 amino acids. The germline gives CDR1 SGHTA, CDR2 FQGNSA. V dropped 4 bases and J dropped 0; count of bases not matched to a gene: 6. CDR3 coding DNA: TGTGCCAGCAGCTCAGAGACAGGGACCTCCTACAATGAGCAGTTCTTC. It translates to CASSSETGTSYNEQFF.

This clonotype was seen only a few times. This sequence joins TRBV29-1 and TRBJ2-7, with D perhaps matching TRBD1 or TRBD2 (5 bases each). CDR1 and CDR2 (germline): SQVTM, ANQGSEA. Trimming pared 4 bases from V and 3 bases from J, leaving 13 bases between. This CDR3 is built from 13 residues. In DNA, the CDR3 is TGCAGCGTTGGGAGGACAAGGGGCTACGAGCAGTACTTC. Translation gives CSVGRTRGYEQYF.

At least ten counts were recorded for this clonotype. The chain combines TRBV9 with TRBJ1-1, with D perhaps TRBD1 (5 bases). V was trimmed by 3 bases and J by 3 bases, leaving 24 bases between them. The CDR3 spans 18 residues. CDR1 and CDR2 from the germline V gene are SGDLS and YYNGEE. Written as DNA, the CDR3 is TGTGCCAGCAGCGACGCGACTTTCTCGGGACGGCGGGACACTGAAGCTTTCTTT. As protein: CASSDATFSGRRDTEAFF.

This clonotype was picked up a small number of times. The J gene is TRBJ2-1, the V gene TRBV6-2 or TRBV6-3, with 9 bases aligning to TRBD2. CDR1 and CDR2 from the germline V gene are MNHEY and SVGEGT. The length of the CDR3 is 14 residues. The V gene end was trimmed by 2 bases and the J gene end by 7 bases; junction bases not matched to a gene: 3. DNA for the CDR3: TGTGCCAGCAGTTACACGGCGGGAGGGAATGAGCAGTTCTTC. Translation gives CASSYTAGGNEQFF.

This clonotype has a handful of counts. The DNA of the CDR3 is TGTGCCAGCAGCCTTACAGGGGGCGGAAGGTCTGGAAACACCATATATTTT. Translated: CASSLTGGGRSGNTIYF. This chain connects TRBV6-1 to TRBJ1-3, with 9 bases identical to TRBD1. CDR3 length: 17 residues. Germline lookup yields CDR1 MNHNS and CDR2 SASEGT. J gave up 1 base and V 6 bases, and 10 bases lay outside the gene matches.

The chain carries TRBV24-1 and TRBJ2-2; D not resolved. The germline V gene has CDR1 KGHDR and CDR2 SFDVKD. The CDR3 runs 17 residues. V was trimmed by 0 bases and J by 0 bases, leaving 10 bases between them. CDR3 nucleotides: TGTGCCACCAGTGATTTGAGCAAGTCCGCGAACACCGGGGAGCTGTTTTTT. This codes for CATSDLSKSANTGELFF.

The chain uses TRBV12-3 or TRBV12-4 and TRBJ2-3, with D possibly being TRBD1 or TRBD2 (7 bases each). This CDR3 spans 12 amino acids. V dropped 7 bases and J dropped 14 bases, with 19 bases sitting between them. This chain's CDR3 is CASTVWGGGVYF. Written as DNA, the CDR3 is TGTGCCAGCACCGTCTGGGGAGGGGGCGTGTATTTT.

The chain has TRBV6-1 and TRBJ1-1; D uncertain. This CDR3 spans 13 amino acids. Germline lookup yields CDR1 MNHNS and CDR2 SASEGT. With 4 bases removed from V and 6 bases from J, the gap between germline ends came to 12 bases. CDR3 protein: CASSVGNKAEAFF. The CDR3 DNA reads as TGTGCCAGCAGTGTCGGGAATAAGGCTGAAGCTTTCTTT.

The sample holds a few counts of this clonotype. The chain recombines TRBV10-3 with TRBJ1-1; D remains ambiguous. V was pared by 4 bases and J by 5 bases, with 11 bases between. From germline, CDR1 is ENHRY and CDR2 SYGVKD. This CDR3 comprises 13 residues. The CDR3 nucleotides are TGTGCCATCAGTGTAGAAGGAAAAACTGAAGCTTTCTTT. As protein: CAISVEGKTEAFF.